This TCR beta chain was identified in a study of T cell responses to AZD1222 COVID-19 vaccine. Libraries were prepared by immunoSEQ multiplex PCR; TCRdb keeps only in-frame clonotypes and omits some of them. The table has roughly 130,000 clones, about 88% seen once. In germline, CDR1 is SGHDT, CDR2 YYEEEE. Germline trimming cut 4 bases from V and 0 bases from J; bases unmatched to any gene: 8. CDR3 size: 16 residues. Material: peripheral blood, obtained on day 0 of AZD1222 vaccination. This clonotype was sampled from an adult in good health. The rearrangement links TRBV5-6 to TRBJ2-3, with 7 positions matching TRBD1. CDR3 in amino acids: CASSRGGSTSTDTQYF. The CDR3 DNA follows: TGTGCCAGCAGCCGAGGGGGCAGTACTAGCACAGATACGCAGTATTTT.